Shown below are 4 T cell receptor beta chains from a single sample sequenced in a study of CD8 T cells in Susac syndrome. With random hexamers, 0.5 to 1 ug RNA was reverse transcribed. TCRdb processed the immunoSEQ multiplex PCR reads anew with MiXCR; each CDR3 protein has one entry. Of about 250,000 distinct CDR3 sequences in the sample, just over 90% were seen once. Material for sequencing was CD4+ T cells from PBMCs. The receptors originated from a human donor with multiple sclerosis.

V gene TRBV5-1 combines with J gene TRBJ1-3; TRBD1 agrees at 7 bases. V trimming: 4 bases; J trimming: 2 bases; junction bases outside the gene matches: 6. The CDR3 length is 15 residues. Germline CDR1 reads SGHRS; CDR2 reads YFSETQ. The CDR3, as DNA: TGCGCCAGCAGCCCTGAAAGGGGGCCTGGAAACACCATATATTTT. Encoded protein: CASSPERGPGNTIYF.

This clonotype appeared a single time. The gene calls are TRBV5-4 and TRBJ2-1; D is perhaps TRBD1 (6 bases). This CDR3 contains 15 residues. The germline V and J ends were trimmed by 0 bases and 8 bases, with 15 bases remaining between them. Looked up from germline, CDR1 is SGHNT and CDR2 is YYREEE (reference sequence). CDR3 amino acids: CASSLGRGPGYEQFF. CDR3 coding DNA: TGTGCCAGCAGCTTGGGCAGGGGCCCCGGGTATGAGCAGTTCTTC.

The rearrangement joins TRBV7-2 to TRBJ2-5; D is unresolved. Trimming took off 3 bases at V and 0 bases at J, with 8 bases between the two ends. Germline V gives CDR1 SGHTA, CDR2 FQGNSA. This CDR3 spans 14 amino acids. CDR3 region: CASSFQRYQETQYF. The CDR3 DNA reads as TGTGCCAGCAGCTTCCAGAGATACCAAGAGACCCAGTACTTC.

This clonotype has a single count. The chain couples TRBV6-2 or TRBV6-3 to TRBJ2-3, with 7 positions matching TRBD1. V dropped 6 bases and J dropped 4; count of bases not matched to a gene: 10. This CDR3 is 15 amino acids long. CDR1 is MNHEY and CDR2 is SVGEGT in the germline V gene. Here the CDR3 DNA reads TGTGCCAGCAGCTCTCGACAGGGATTCCCAGATACGCAGTATTTT. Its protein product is CASSSRQGFPDTQYF.